The following is a TCR beta chain sequence with its context. Which antigen it targets is not known. Base qualities are missing; no much larger clone stands one base away. The data stem from a study of cytomegalovirus exposure and HLA in healthy donors (dated by TCRdb to 2016 to 2017). About the full investigation: An earlier analysis of about 560 of the donors reported 250 to 350 Gb of sequence data and 95 million to 120 million unique TCR beta sequences obtained from about 180 million T cells. An early release covering 550 to 700 HLA-typed donors comprised 250 to 350 gigabases of sequencing data and tens of millions of unique TCR sequences. Of the 350 to 400 genotyped donors, 81% fell in the genetic ancestry cluster associated with self-reported Caucasian donors. The study aimed to test whether cataloging public T cell receptors could reveal signatures of past pathogen exposure. The study used immunosequencing to profile the T cell repertoires of approximately 640 subjects and linked those repertoires to cytomegalovirus serostatus. In addition to the first cohort of 666 subjects, a separate validation cohort of 120 different subjects was used. To predict cytomegalovirus infection status, the study combined high-throughput TCR immunosequencing, statistical association of individual TCRs with disease status, and machine learning. A later analysis re-analyzed previously published TCR beta repertoires from 500 to 700 donors and added high-resolution HLA genotyping to study TCR occurrence patterns. Rather than using new phenotypic data, the later analysis identified candidate immune exposures from TCR beta sequences and from how often those sequences occurred across donors. In an earlier analysis of more than 550 of the donors, high-throughput TCR beta sequencing was used to judge whether each TCR beta V gene segment behaved as functional or pseudogenic. Donor age, sex, ethnicity and CMV serostatus were collected together with the repertoire data. In a later genetic analysis, genome-wide SNP genotypes for about three fifths of the roughly 670 donors were used, and that subset was treated as a discovery cohort. All discovery cohort repertoires had been generated on a single sequencing platform. Both class I and class II loci were covered by HLA typing, at four-digit resolution. Typing coverage differed by locus: A, B, C, DRB1 and DQB1 were typed in roughly 620-640 donors, DQA1 in 522, DPA1 in 600 to 610, and DPB1 in about 450. Four to six DR-DQ haplotypes were handled as single units for association and clustering, since linkage in the cohort was strong. On average, roughly 240,000 unique TCR beta nucleotide sequences were sequenced per donor among a few hundred genotyped donors of the cohort, with roughly 19% of those sequences being non-productive.

In total, more than 500 healthy bone marrow donors made up the cohort. At the time of sampling, all cohort members were nominally healthy, though unrecorded immune exposures were likely present. The donor was CMV seropositive and belonged to the group of 250 to 300 seropositive cohort members. Each donor provided a peripheral blood sample, and peripheral blood mononuclear cells were used for TCR beta sequencing. The Qiagen DNeasy Blood Extraction Kit was used to extract genomic DNA from the blood cell samples. The library came from the immunoSEQ multiplex PCR assay. The multiplex PCR relied on a mix of 60 forward primers for TCR Vbeta segments and 13 reverse primers for TCR Jbeta segments. A multiplex PCR assay on genomic DNA amplified the CDR3 region of rearranged TCR beta genes. The Illumina HiSeq System was used to sequence the amplified TCR beta libraries as 87-base-pair reads. The paper's processing steps were these. A later analysis counted 75 million to 100 million unique TCR beta chains across the 690 or so repertoires, and some 11 million of these chains were shared by at least two donors. To remove PCR and sequencing errors, raw reads were error-corrected and collapsed into unique sequences using a nearest-neighbor algorithm that merged closely related sequences. CDR3 sequences were aligned to IMGT reference sequences to assign V, D and J gene segments. For a sequence to be retained, a match of at least six nucleotides was required to both a V gene segment and a J gene segment. A rearrangement counted as productive if the CDR3 had no stop codons and remained in frame with V and J, and every other rearrangement counted as non-productive. Following IMGT convention, CDR3 was defined as the stretch from the second conserved V-encoded cysteine to the conserved J-encoded phenylalanine. In an earlier analysis of approximately 590 of the donors, sequences lacking an unambiguous match to a single V gene segment were excluded. An earlier analysis of fewer than 650 of the donors classified V segments as functional when productive rearrangements were above 56.7% and as segregating when the standard deviation between donors was above 5%. To diagnose cytomegalovirus status from the catalog of TCR beta chain sequences, a statistical classification framework was built. In a later analysis, TCR nucleotide sequences were compared against IMGT/GENE-DB human TR gene sequences so that V and J genes could be assigned. The TCRdist pipeline was used in a later analysis to assign CDR3 sequences and most-parsimonious VDJ recombination scenarios. In a later analysis, each TCR beta chain was defined by its CDR3 amino acid sequence together with its V-gene family, and reads without a unique V-gene family were excluded. In a later analysis, around 650 highly shared, low-generation-probability nucleotide sequences were removed to address suspected cross-contamination and a sequencing artifact. A later analysis calculated a clonal expansion index for each public chain from normalized within-repertoire ranks of inferred template counts. In a later analysis, generation probabilities were computed with a VDJ recombination model fitted to out-of-frame rearrangements, and the resulting probabilities were checked against IGoR. In a later analysis, hypergeometric tests were used to score TCR-TCR, TCR-HLA and TCR-CMV co-occurrence, with a repertoire-size bias correction applied to TCR pairs. In a later analysis, false discovery rates were estimated by permuting HLA or CMV assignments 20 times. In a later analysis, co-occurring TCRs were grouped using DBSCAN, with TCRdist sequence similarity added in when clustering inside HLA-allele-positive subsets. For co-occurrence clustering, repertoires with fewer than 30,000 or more than 120,000 public chains were excluded, along with about five repertoires with anomalous nucleotide sharing. The table comes from immuneACCESS by way of TCRdb, which keeps in-frame sequences with V and J called. Part of the clones is missing from these tables; in studies checked, under half for an unresolved V gene and the rest for unknown reasons. V, J and clone size reflect that table, while D and trimming were determined from the DNA. The table for this sample lists 200,000 to 300,000 clones; 82% of them were counted only once. The top ten constitute 5% to 6% of the sample.

The investigation overall reported the following: A further reported finding was that TCR beta sequences accurately predicted the HLA-A and HLA-B alleles for most subjects in the first cohort. A later analysis found that TCR association rates varied across HLA loci, with DRB1 alleles showing the most associated TCRs and HLA-C alleles the fewest. Assigning TCR associations to individual alleles was difficult when HLA alleles, especially DR and DQ, strongly co-occurred. Broadly in line with IMGT annotations, most TCR beta V segments showed up in productive rearrangements about 87% or about 30% of the time in an earlier analysis of some 590 of the donors. Correlated functional status among segregating V segments might reflect linkage disequilibrium, but an unknown experimental factor could not be ruled out. A group of highly shared sequence variants was considered likely to be a technical artifact of the sequencing pipeline. According to a later analysis, parvovirus B19, influenza, CMV and Epstein-Barr virus appeared linked to several top co-occurrence clusters. In this cohort, only TCR beta chains were sequenced, and detectable features were limited by the absence of alpha or paired-chain data. Compared with equally common non-associated chains, HLA-associated TCR beta chains in a later analysis were more clonally expanded and had lower generation probabilities. For the cohort, immune exposure information was limited to CMV serostatus. Most CMV-associated TCR beta chains appeared to be HLA-restricted in a later analysis, and the HLA associations seemed to be driven largely by CMV exposure. The authors suggested that the approach could potentially be generalized to other disease states and immunological phenotypes. V-gene and J-gene trimming of TCR beta chains was associated with a missense DCLRE1C variant in a later genetic analysis, and the association was replicated in an independent cohort. Because counts were too low, more than 15 rarely observed V segments, including chromosome 9 orphons, were left out of the earlier analysis of approximately 580 of the donors. Some IMGT-functional V segments, including TRBV6-2 and TRBV6-3, could not be distinguished by the 87-base-pair reads and were therefore excluded. Presence/absence analyses assumed roughly uniform sequencing depth across donors, an assumption that may not hold. In both the original and validation cohorts, the classifier was reported to diagnose cytomegalovirus status with high specificity and sensitivity. Because HLA typing was unavailable for some donors at each locus, only the typed subset was used in association tests. A later analysis associated roughly 17,000 TCR beta sequences with specific HLA alleles at a false discovery rate of 0.05. In the study, 150 to 200 TCR beta chains were listed as associated with cytomegalovirus. Across donors, most TCR sequences were observed very rarely, whereas some public TCRs were present in many individuals. In a later genetic analysis, fewer N-insertions in productive TCRs were reported among donors in an Asian-associated ancestry cluster than the 666-donor mean. Three of the identified cytomegalovirus-associated TCR beta chains were confirmed in vitro to be specific for cytomegalovirus antigens.

V loses 3 bases of germline sequence and J loses 9 bases, and the interval between the two ends is 19 bases. The germline V gene provides CDR1 SGHRS and CDR2 YFSETQ. The CDR3 starts with the cysteine, ends with the phenylalanine, and has 15 residues. Only the CDR3 DNA is retained, 45 bases long and in frame from the first base. This clonotype originated in a woman aged 40-49 years in good health and CMV-seropositive. Here the chain combines TRBV5-1 and TRBJ1-3; TRBD1 is a weak D gene call, 6 bases matching. Sequencing input: PBMCs. CDR3 region: CASSWGLGEVGTIYF. The sequence in DNA is TGCGCCAGCAGCTGGGGGCTAGGGGAAGTGGGCACCATATATTTT.